The 16 T cell receptor beta chains listed next were all sequenced from one sample in a study of OX40 agonist ivuxolimab in advanced cancers. Receptor libraries were prepared by the immunoSEQ multiplex PCR assay. TCRdb took this table from immuneACCESS and kept in-frame rearrangements with V and J called. Such tables lack part of the clones; where checked against another copy, unresolved V genes explain under half of the gap, and the rest is unexplained. Counted in this sample were some 77,000 clones; 80% to 95% of them appeared once. The ten most abundant clones make up about 1.7% of the sample. This specimen was CD4+ or CD8+ T cells sorted from blood, taken in a trial of the OX40 agonist ivuxolimab. These receptors all stem from an adult with an advanced solid tumor such as melanoma, head and neck, liver or kidney cancer.

The chain carries TRBV19 and TRBJ2-7; tentative D call: TRBD2 (5 bases). The germline CDR1 and CDR2 sequences are LNHDA and SQIVND (reference sequence). There are 16 residues in the CDR3. V lost 0 bases and J 0 bases, leaving 12 bases between the germline ends. The CDR3 coding sequence is TGTGCCAGTAGTATAGATGGAGGCCGGAGCTCCTACGAGCAGTACTTC. Protein: CASSIDGGRSSYEQYF.

The chain couples TRBV28 to TRBJ1-2; 9 positions agree with TRBD1. Looked up from germline, CDR1 is MDHEN and CDR2 is SYDVKM. CDR3 length: 13 residues. The V segment lost 7 bases and the J segment 4 bases; nucleotides outside the gene matches: 4. The chain's CDR3 is CASNPGQGYGYTF. CDR3 DNA sequence: TGTGCCAGCAATCCGGGACAGGGCTATGGCTACACCTTC.

This clone turned up a few times. The chain is built from TRBV4-3 and TRBJ2-1, with D possibly being TRBD2 (5 bases). This CDR3 is 14 amino acids long. Looked up from germline, CDR1 is LGHNA and CDR2 is YSLEER. Trimming removed 4 bases from V and 5 bases from J, with 12 bases in between. In nucleotides, the CDR3 is TGCGCCAGCAGCCTTGAGGCGGGTAACAATGAGCAGTTCTTC. Translated: CASSLEAGNNEQFF.

The genes are TRBV10-2 and TRBJ2-5, with TRBD2 identical over 7 bases. J was trimmed by 5 bases and V by 5 bases; bases with no gene match: 5. The CDR3 runs 13 residues. Germline assignment: CDR1 WSHSY and CDR2 SAAADI. The CDR3 nucleotides read TGCGCCAGCAGTTTTCAGGGAGGGGAGACCCAGTACTTC. Protein: CASSFQGGETQYF.

This clone came up a few times. The chain is built from TRBV2 and TRBJ2-7; no clear D. Germline loops: CDR1 SNHLY, CDR2 FYNNEI. CDR3 length equals 12 residues. V gave up 0 bases and J gave up 4 bases, with 4 bases separating them. The CDR3 spells CASSEARYEQYF. CDR3 bases: TGTGCCAGCAGTGAAGCGCGGTACGAGCAGTACTTC.

The CDR3 region is CASSPGLRTSGSSDTQYF. DNA for the CDR3: TGTGCCAGCTCACCTGGTTTAAGGACTAGCGGGAGTTCTGATACGCAGTATTTT. The chain uses TRBV18 and TRBJ2-3; 13 bases map to TRBD2. V dropped 3 bases and J dropped 6; count of bases not matched to a gene: 12. The length of the CDR3 is 18 residues. Germline CDR1 KGHSH, CDR2 LQKENI.

V is TRBV4-2 and J is TRBJ1-2; D gene uncertain. The CDR3 has 17 amino acids. V was clipped by 3 bases and J by 4 bases, with 21 bases between them. Germline loops: CDR1 LGHNA, CDR2 YNFKEQ. This CDR3 is CASSQTIDPDRVYGYTF. The CDR3 nucleotides read TGTGCCAGCAGCCAGACCATTGACCCCGATCGGGTCTATGGCTACACCTTC.

This chain connects TRBV4-1 to TRBJ2-3; tentatively, D is TRBD2 (5 bases). Germline-derived CDR1 and CDR2 are MGHRA and YSYEKL. The V end lost 0 bases, the J end lost 0 bases, and 10 bases lay between the germline ends. CDR3 length: 16 amino acids. CDR3 DNA sequence: TGCGCCAGCAGCCAAGATTACGGGGAGAGCACAGATACGCAGTATTTT. It translates to CASSQDYGESTDTQYF.

The chain uses TRBV19 and TRBJ1-2; 8 bases map to TRBD1. The CDR3 sequence is 14 residues long. V lost 5 bases and J lost 0; bases outside the gene matches: 2. Germline loops: CDR1 LNHDA, CDR2 SQIVND (reference sequence). The CDR3 sequence is CASSRTGSNYGYTF. CDR3 nucleotides: TGTGCCAGTAGTCGGACAGGGTCTAACTATGGCTACACCTTC.

The chain carries TRBV5-6 and TRBJ2-7, with D uncertain. The CDR3 consists of 15 residues. Trimming removed 1 base from V and 3 bases from J, with 14 bases in between. Germline assignment: CDR1 SGHDT and CDR2 YYEEEE. The CDR3 sequence: CASSLWSSGDYEQYF. The CDR3 DNA is TGTGCCAGCAGCTTGTGGAGTTCTGGGGACTACGAGCAGTACTTC.

The rearrangement joins TRBV7-2 to TRBJ2-5, with a weak D call TRBD1 (5 bases). The CDR3 is 16 amino acids. Trimming removed 0 bases at V and 2 bases at J, with 13 bases between. Germline values: CDR1 SGHTA, CDR2 FQGNSA. DNA for the CDR3: TGTGCCAGCAGCTTAGCCTGGGGAAGGGGTCAAGAGACCCAGTACTTC. Encoded protein: CASSLAWGRGQETQYF.

The gene calls are TRBV5-6 and TRBJ2-1; no reliable D call. CDR1 SGHDT and CDR2 YYEEEE come from the germline V gene. Trimming cost V 3 bases and J 10 bases, with 23 bases left between them. This CDR3 spans 16 amino acids. The CDR3 nucleotides are TGTGCCAGCAGCTCCTCATATGGATGGGCCCAGAAAGAGCAGTTCTTC. This encodes CASSSSYGWAQKEQFF.

This CDR3 is CAIIHGETQYF. The CDR3 nucleotides are TGCGCCATCATACATGGCGAGACCCAGTACTTC. The chain recombines TRBV10-1 with TRBJ2-5, with no clear D. Germline V CDR1 and CDR2: WNHNN, SYGVQD (reference sequence). CDR3 length equals 11 residues. Trimming stripped 10 bases from V and 5 bases from J, with 11 bases between.

This sequence joins TRBV6-5 and TRBJ2-3, with unresolved D. The germline V gene has CDR1 MNHEY and CDR2 SVGAGI. CDR3 length equals 13 residues. V lost 7 bases, J lost 1 base, and 9 bases lay in between. The CDR3 region is CASTHDGTDTQYF. The CDR3 DNA is TGTGCCAGCACCCACGACGGCACAGATACGCAGTATTTT.

This chain joins TRBV18 and TRBJ2-3; 8 bases fit TRBD1. Trimming cost V 3 bases and J 3 bases; bases outside gene matches: 8. CDR3 length: 16 amino acids. CDR1 and CDR2 (germline): KGHSH, LQKENI. This CDR3 is CASSPSTGVVTDTQYF. The DNA for the CDR3 is TGTGCCAGCTCACCCTCGACAGGGGTGGTTACAGATACGCAGTATTTT.

This clone appeared once. CDR3 DNA sequence: TGTGCCAGCAACAGGGTAGGACAGCCCCAGCATTTT. This codes for CASNRVGQPQHF. The V call is TRBV6-1, the J call TRBJ1-5; D possibly corresponds to TRBD1 (6 bases). This CDR3 contains 12 residues. Trimming stripped 7 bases from V and 7 bases from J, with 11 bases between. CDR1 is MNHNS and CDR2 is SASEGT in the germline V gene.